This T cell receptor (beta chain) was identified in a study of cytomegalovirus exposure and HLA in healthy donors. The PCR ran on 60 Vbeta and 13 Jbeta primers. Measured with immunoSEQ multiplex PCR; TCRdb has only the in-frame clones, and not every one. The sample contains about 93,000 clones, just under 80% of which appear only once. Germline CDR1 SGHVS, CDR2 FQNEAQ. After removal of 6 bases from V and 3 bases from J, the junction contained 7 bases not matched to a gene. The CDR3 covers 15 residues. The sequenced material came from PBMCs. The clonotype was recovered from a woman between 40 and 50 years old in good health and CMV-seronegative. The chain has TRBV7-8 and TRBJ2-7, with 11 bases lining up with TRBD2. The CDR3 here is CASSLTGTSGYEQYF. The CDR3 coding sequence is TGTGCCAGCAGTTTGACCGGGACTAGCGGCTACGAGCAGTACTTC.